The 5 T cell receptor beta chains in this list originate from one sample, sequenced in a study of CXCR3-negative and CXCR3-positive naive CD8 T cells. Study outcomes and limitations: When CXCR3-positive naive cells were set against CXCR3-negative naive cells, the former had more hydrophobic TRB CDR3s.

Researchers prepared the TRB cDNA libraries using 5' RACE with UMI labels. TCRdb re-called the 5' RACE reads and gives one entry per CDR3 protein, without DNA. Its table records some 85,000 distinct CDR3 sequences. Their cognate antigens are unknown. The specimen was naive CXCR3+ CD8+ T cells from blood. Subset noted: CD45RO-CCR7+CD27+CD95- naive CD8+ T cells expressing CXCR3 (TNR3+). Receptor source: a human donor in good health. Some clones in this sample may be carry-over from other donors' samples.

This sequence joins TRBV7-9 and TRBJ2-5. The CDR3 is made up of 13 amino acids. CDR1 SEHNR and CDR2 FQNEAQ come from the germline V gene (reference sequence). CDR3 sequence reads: CASSPQAQETQYF. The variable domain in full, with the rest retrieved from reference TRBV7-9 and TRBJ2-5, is DTGVSQNPRHKITKRGQNVTFRCDPISEHNRLYWYRQTLGQGPEFLTYFQNEAQLEKSRLLSDRFSAERPKGSFSTLEIQRTEQGDSAMYLCASSPQAQETQYFGPGTRLLVL.

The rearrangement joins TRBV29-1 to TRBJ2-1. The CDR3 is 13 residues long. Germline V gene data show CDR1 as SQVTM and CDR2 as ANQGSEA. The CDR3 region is CSVPKQSYNEQFF.

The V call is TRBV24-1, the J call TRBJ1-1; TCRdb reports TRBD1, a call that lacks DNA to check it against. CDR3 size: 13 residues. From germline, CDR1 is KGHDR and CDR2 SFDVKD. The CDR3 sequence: CASRGGPNTEAFF.

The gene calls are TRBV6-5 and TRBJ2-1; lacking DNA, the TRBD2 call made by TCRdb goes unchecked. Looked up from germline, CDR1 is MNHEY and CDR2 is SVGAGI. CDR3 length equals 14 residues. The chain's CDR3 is CASDVGGPGDEQFF.

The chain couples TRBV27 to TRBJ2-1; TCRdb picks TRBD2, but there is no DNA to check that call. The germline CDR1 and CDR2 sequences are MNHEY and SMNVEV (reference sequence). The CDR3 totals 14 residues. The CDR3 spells CASISLAGGYEQFF.